These 29 T cell receptor beta chains originate from one sample sequenced in a study of T cell changes during pregnancy in multiple sclerosis. The protocol was immunoSEQ multiplex PCR, while the TCRdb copy is restricted to in-frame clones and leaves out a portion. The table includes just over 80,000 clones, about 95% detected once. The sample here was peripheral blood, taken in the second trimester of pregnancy. These receptors all come from a female donor with multiple sclerosis, enrolled in a pregnancy study.

The chain is built from TRBV6-1 and TRBJ2-7, with TRBD2 as a possible D gene (6 bases). Germline CDR1 is MNHNS and CDR2 is SASEGT. The CDR3 covers 12 residues. The V end lost 0 bases, the J end lost 7 bases, and 7 bases lay between the germline ends. In nucleotides, the CDR3 is TGTGCCAGCAGTGAAGCGGGGGGAGAGCAGTACTTC. Its translation is CASSEAGGEQYF.

The chain uses TRBV4-1 and TRBJ2-7; perhaps TRBD2 as D (6 bases). Germline CDR1 is MGHRA and CDR2 is YSYEKL. Deletions cut 1 base from V and 2 bases from J, with 21 bases between. CDR3 length: 18 amino acids. In nucleotides, the CDR3 is TGCGCCAGCAGCCAAGTTCGTATACCGGGAGTACCCCCCTACGAGCAGTACTTC. Translation: CASSQVRIPGVPPYEQYF.

The V call is TRBV4-2, the J call TRBJ1-2; D is undetermined. This CDR3 region has 14 residues. Germline-derived CDR1 and CDR2 are LGHNA and YNFKEQ. The V end lost 0 bases, the J end lost 8 bases, and 13 bases lay between the germline ends. The chain's CDR3 is CASSQDRGGIGYTF. The CDR3 nucleotides read TGTGCCAGCAGCCAAGATCGAGGAGGGATCGGCTACACCTTC.

The V gene is TRBV7-9, the J gene TRBJ1-1, with TRBD1 matching 7 bases. Germline V gives CDR1 SEHNR, CDR2 FQNEAQ (reference sequence). V lost 6 bases, J lost 0 bases, and 1 base stayed unmatched. CDR3 length: 13 amino acids. The CDR3 here is CASRTGMNTEAFF. CDR3 DNA: TGTGCCAGCAGGACAGGGATGAACACTGAAGCTTTCTTT.

V usage is TRBV11-2 and J usage is TRBJ1-5; tentatively, D is TRBD1 (5 bases). This CDR3 is built from 15 residues. Germline V gene data show CDR1 as SGHAT and CDR2 as FQNNGV. Trimming stripped 1 base from V and 4 bases from J, with 11 bases between. CDR3 bases: TGTGCCAGCAGCTTAGGGGGCACCGGGAATCAGCCCCAGCATTTT. As protein: CASSLGGTGNQPQHF.

With respect to this clone: Mismatch with germline at one junction end may stem from a read error. This chain links TRBV15 with TRBJ2-1; a weak D match, TRBD1 (5 bases). The CDR3 runs to 12 residues. Germline lookup yields CDR1 LNHNV and CDR2 YYDKDF (reference sequence). CDR3 residues: CATSRAGDQGVF. The CDR3 region has the DNA TGTGCCACCAGCAGAGCCGGAGACCAAGGGGTCTTC.

V is TRBV11-2 and J is TRBJ2-3; perhaps TRBD2 as D (6 bases). V lost 5 bases and J 10 bases, leaving 22 bases between the germline ends. Germline assignment: CDR1 SGHAT and CDR2 FQNNGV. The length of the CDR3 is 15 residues. CDR3 sequence: CASSPSFGTPGAQYF. For the CDR3, the DNA is TGTGCCAGCAGCCCCAGCTTTGGGACCCCGGGGGCGCAGTATTTT.

The chain carries TRBV27 and TRBJ1-2, with TRBD1 as a possible D gene (5 bases). Deletions cut 6 bases from V and 1 base from J, with 9 bases between. CDR3 length: 13 residues. CDR1 is MNHEY, CDR2 SMNVEV, per germline (reference sequence). CDR3 sequence reads: CASRGPLNYGYTF. The CDR3 coding sequence is TGTGCCAGCAGGGGGCCCCTTAACTATGGCTACACCTTC.

The genes are TRBV4-2 and TRBJ2-7; TRBD2 aligns across 10 bases. Germline-derived CDR1 and CDR2 are LGHNA and YNFKEQ. The CDR3 has 15 amino acids. With V trimmed by 3 bases and J by 1 base, 3 bases remained unmatched. The CDR3 region is CASSQEREGSYEQYF. CDR3 in DNA: TGTGCCAGCAGCCAGGAGCGGGAGGGGTCCTACGAGCAGTACTTC.

The chain is built from TRBV7-6 and TRBJ2-3; D ambiguous. V was clipped by 4 bases and J by 1 base, with 6 bases between them. Looked up from germline, CDR1 is SGHVS and CDR2 is FNYEAQ. This CDR3 region has 13 residues. The CDR3 sequence: CASSSLGTDTQYF. The DNA of the CDR3 is TGTGCCAGCAGCTCACTCGGCACAGATACGCAGTATTTT.

The gene calls are TRBV5-4 and TRBJ2-3; 13 bases fit TRBD2. Germline CDR1 SGHNT, CDR2 YYREEE (reference sequence). The CDR3 is 16 amino acids. V shed 4 bases, J shed 5 bases, and the junction held 7 bases outside the gene matches. The CDR3 nucleotides read TGTGCCAGCAGCCCTGGACTAGCGGGAGCCGGAGATACGCAGTATTTT. Translated, it gives CASSPGLAGAGDTQYF.

This clone was recorded once. The V gene is TRBV4-2, the J gene TRBJ2-3; TRBD2 agrees at 11 bases. The CDR3 consists of 16 residues. Germline-derived CDR1 and CDR2 are LGHNA and YNFKEQ. V trimming: 4 bases; J trimming: 2 bases; junction bases outside the gene matches: 5. The CDR3 DNA reads as TGTGCCAGCAGCCCCCGGACTAGCGGGTACACAGATACGCAGTATTTT. It translates to CASSPRTSGYTDTQYF.

This sequence joins TRBV5-5 and TRBJ2-5, with 8 bases identical to TRBD2. The germline V gene has CDR1 SGHKS and CDR2 YYEKEE (reference sequence). The V gene end was trimmed by 2 bases and the J gene end by 1 base; junction bases not matched to a gene: 10. The CDR3 sequence is 17 residues long. The CDR3 DNA is TGTGCCAGCAGCTTAGGCAGGGGAACTAGCGGCCAAGAGACCCAGTACTTC. This encodes CASSLGRGTSGQETQYF.

This chain connects TRBV7-2 to TRBJ2-2; D might be TRBD2 (6 bases). V lost 5 bases, J lost 5 bases, and 12 bases lay in between. This CDR3 has 14 residues. Germline CDR1 reads SGHTA; CDR2 reads FQGNSA. The CDR3 loop reads CASSRGGGTGELFF. Here the CDR3 DNA reads TGTGCCAGCAGCCGGGGTGGGGGGACCGGGGAGCTGTTTTTT.

The chain links TRBV11-2 to TRBJ2-1, with a weak D call TRBD2 (5 bases). This CDR3 has 15 residues. Trimming cost V 2 bases and J 6 bases, with 14 bases left between them. Looked up from germline, CDR1 is SGHAT and CDR2 is FQNNGV. CDR3 sequence reads: CASSLLPKAANEQFF. CDR3 nucleotide sequence: TGTGCCAGCAGCTTACTGCCTAAAGCGGCCAATGAGCAGTTCTTC. The full variable domain, its missing parts supplied by reference TRBV11-2 and TRBJ2-1, is EAGVAQSPRYKIIEKRQSVAFWCNPISGHATLYWYQQILGQGPKLLIQFQNNGVVDDSQLPKDRFSAERLKGVDSTLKIQPAKLEDSAVYLCASSLLPKAANEQFFGPGTRLTVL.

The V and J genes are TRBV21-1 and TRBJ1-2; TRBD1, as called in the table, went unchecked against the DNA. TRBV21-1 is labeled a pseudogene. The CDR3 spans 16 residues. CDR3 sequence reads: CAGGRDRYSKRDGYTF. The CDR3 DNA sequence: TGTGCCGGGGGCCGGGACCGATACTCAAAACGGGATGGCTACACCTTC.

The count of this clone is one. This chain joins TRBV11-2 and TRBJ2-1, with 10 positions matching TRBD2. After removal of 1 base from V and 6 bases from J, the junction contained 3 bases not matched to a gene. In germline, CDR1 is SGHAT, CDR2 FQNNGV. The CDR3 spans 15 residues. CDR3 sequence reads: CASSLASGSRNEQFF. CDR3 DNA sequence: TGTGCCAGCAGCTTAGCTAGCGGGAGTCGCAATGAGCAGTTCTTC.

The V call is TRBV19, the J call TRBJ2-2; 9 bases align to TRBD1. CDR1 and CDR2 (germline): LNHDA, SQIVND (reference sequence). J was trimmed by 10 bases and V by 3 bases; bases with no gene match: 9. CDR3 length: 15 amino acids. The CDR3 loop reads CASSMLGQGTEELFF. The CDR3 bases are TGTGCCAGTAGTATGCTTGGACAGGGGACGGAGGAGCTGTTTTTT. The complete variable domain, with remaining parts taken from reference TRBV19 and TRBJ2-2, reads DGGITQSPKYLFRKEGQNVTLSCEQNLNHDAMYWYRQDPGQGLRLIYYSQIVNDFQKGDIAEGYSVSREKKESFPLTVTSAQKNPTAFYLCASSMLGQGTEELFFGEGSRLTVL.

The sample holds one count of this clone. The CDR3 nucleotides read TGTGCCGGGTCCCGGGACATGGGAACTGAAGCTTTCTTT. It is translated as CAGSRDMGTEAFF. This chain uses TRBV9 with TRBJ1-1; tentatively, D is TRBD1 (6 bases). CDR1 is SGDLS, CDR2 YYNGEE, per germline. The V end was cut by 10 bases, the J end by 5 bases, with 18 bases between. CDR3 length: 13 residues.

The V and J genes are TRBV9 and TRBJ2-7, with 7 positions matching TRBD2. The germline V gene encodes CDR1 SGDLS and CDR2 YYNGEE. This CDR3 has 14 residues. V dropped 0 bases and J dropped 2; count of bases not matched to a gene: 2. CDR3 residues: CASSVAAGTYEQYF. The CDR3 nucleotides read TGTGCCAGCAGCGTAGCAGCGGGAACCTACGAGCAGTACTTC.

CDR3 sequence: CASSLPYSNQPQHF. Here the CDR3 DNA reads TGTGCCAGCAGTTTACCTTATAGCAATCAGCCCCAGCATTTT. This chain links TRBV28 with TRBJ1-5; D unresolved. The germline V gene encodes CDR1 MDHEN and CDR2 SYDVKM. The CDR3 length is 14 residues. Trimming shortened V by 2 bases and J by 0 bases, and 5 bases separated the two germline ends.

This rearrangement joins TRBV19 to TRBJ2-2, with 10 bases that match TRBD2. Germline V lookup: CDR1 LNHDA, CDR2 SQIVND (reference sequence). The V gene end was trimmed by 9 bases and the J gene end by 3 bases; junction bases not matched to a gene: 7. This CDR3 region has 15 residues. The DNA of the CDR3 is TGTGCCAGCCAAAGGACTAGCGGTCACACCGGGGAGCTGTTTTTT. Residues: CASQRTSGHTGELFF.

The rearrangement links TRBV9 to TRBJ2-1; TRBD2 agrees at 13 bases. After removal of 0 bases from V and 11 bases from J, the junction contained 5 bases not matched to a gene. Germline V gene sequence: CDR1 SGDLS, CDR2 YYNGEE. This CDR3 has 15 residues. This chain's CDR3 is CASSVGTSGSGQQFF. As DNA, the CDR3 is TGTGCCAGCAGCGTAGGGACTAGCGGGAGTGGCCAGCAGTTCTTC. Full variable domain (missing parts from reference TRBV9 and TRBJ2-1): DSGVTQTPKHLITATGQRVTLRCSPRSGDLSVYWYQQSLDQGLQFLIQYYNGEERAKGNILERFSAQQFPDLHSELNLSSLELGDSALYFCASSVGTSGSGQQFFGPGTRLTVL.

This clone turned up a few times. The chain has TRBV6-1 and TRBJ2-1, with 7 bases identical to TRBD2. The CDR3 runs to 15 residues. The V gene's germline CDR1 is MNHNS and CDR2 SASEGT. With 6 bases clipped from V and 8 bases from J, the junction kept 13 bases outside the gene matches. CDR3 DNA: TGTGCCAGCAGGGCCTCCGGGGAGGGAAGATATGAGCAGTTCTTC. This sequence encodes CASRASGEGRYEQFF.

This chain uses TRBV27 with TRBJ2-6; 8 nucleotides align to TRBD1. The CDR3 length is 19 residues. The germline gives CDR1 MNHEY, CDR2 SMNVEV (reference sequence). V lost 5 bases and J lost 9; bases outside the gene matches: 21. The CDR3 coding sequence is TGTGCCAGCAGTCCTGGTACAGGACAGGGAATGTTTGAGGGCAACGTCCTGACTTTC. Amino acid sequence: CASSPGTGQGMFEGNVLTF.

This sequence joins TRBV7-2 and TRBJ2-7; 10 nucleotides match TRBD1. This CDR3 has 15 residues. The junction had 5 bases not matched to a gene; V was cut back by 5 bases and J by 1 base. Per germline, CDR1 SGHTA and CDR2 FQGNSA. Written as DNA, the CDR3 is TGTGCCAGCAGCCCCGGGACAGGGGTTTCCTACGAGCAGTACTTC. Protein sequence: CASSPGTGVSYEQYF.

This clone was recorded only once. V gene TRBV15 combines with J gene TRBJ1-3; no definite D call. Trimming removed 2 bases at V and 0 bases at J, with 8 bases between. Germline CDR1 is LNHNV and CDR2 is YYDKDF (reference sequence). There are 15 residues in the CDR3. CDR3 region: CATSRPGVSGNTIYF. DNA for the CDR3: TGTGCCACCAGCAGACCGGGAGTCTCTGGAAACACCATATATTTT.

In this sample, this clone turned up a few times. The chain is built from TRBV2 and TRBJ1-2; TRBD1 matches at 12 bases. Per the germline V gene, CDR1 is SNHLY and CDR2 is FYNNEI. V dropped 6 bases and J dropped 4; count of bases not matched to a gene: 18. This CDR3 is 19 amino acids long. The CDR3 coding sequence is TGTGCCAGCAGGACGAAGGGGGGACAGGGGGCTCAAGACGGCTATGGCTACACCTTC. It is translated as CASRTKGGQGAQDGYGYTF.

The gene calls are TRBV6-1 and TRBJ1-6, with D uncertain. The CDR3 sequence is 15 residues long. Germline V gene data show CDR1 as MNHNS and CDR2 as SASEGT. V was trimmed by 2 bases and J by 9 bases, leaving 14 bases between them. CDR3 in amino acids: CASSERGGSGSPLHF. CDR3 sequence (DNA): TGTGCCAGCAGTGAACGGGGTGGTTCGGGTTCACCCCTCCACTTT.